One and the same sample provided the 21 T cell receptor beta chains below, sequenced in a study of blood T cell repertoires in COVID-19. Libraries were prepared by immunoSEQ multiplex PCR; TCRdb keeps only in-frame clonotypes and omits some of them. In the table there are about 340,000 clones, around 87% of which are singletons. Sequenced input: peripheral blood. The receptors shown here come from a woman in her fifties or sixties with COVID-19, enrolled during active disease.

The rearrangement joins TRBV9 to TRBJ2-1; 13 bases fit TRBD2. Germline CDR1 reads SGDLS; CDR2 reads YYNGEE. The CDR3 runs to 18 residues. The J segment lost 10 bases and the V segment lost 2 bases, leaving 15 bases of the junction unmatched. The CDR3 is CASSVDERGLAGVGEQFF. CDR3 sequence (DNA): TGTGCCAGCAGCGTCGACGAAAGAGGACTAGCGGGAGTAGGGGAGCAGTTCTTC. The whole variable domain, remainder taken from reference TRBV9 and TRBJ2-1, is DSGVTQTPKHLITATGQRVTLRCSPRSGDLSVYWYQQSLDQGLQFLIQYYNGEERAKGNILERFSAQQFPDLHSELNLSSLELGDSALYFCASSVDERGLAGVGEQFFGPGTRLTVL.

The chain combines TRBV5-6 with TRBJ1-4, with D perhaps matching TRBD1 (6 bases). Germline CDR1 reads SGHDT; CDR2 reads YYEEEE. This CDR3 spans 12 amino acids. V was pared by 4 bases and J by 8 bases, with 9 bases between. CDR3 region: CASSDRPEKLFF. CDR3 coding DNA: TGTGCCAGCAGCGACAGGCCGGAAAAACTGTTTTTT.

J is TRBJ2-7 and V is TRBV5-1, with 13 positions matching TRBD2. Germline CDR1 and CDR2: SGHRS and YFSETQ. This CDR3 has 19 residues. J was trimmed by 0 bases and V by 4 bases; bases with no gene match: 13. For the CDR3, the DNA is TGCGCCAGCAGCGGACGAAGGACTAGCGGGAGTGTTGGCTCCTACGAGCAGTACTTC. This gives the protein CASSGRRTSGSVGSYEQYF.

This clone was seen just once. J is TRBJ1-2 and V is TRBV25-1, with D maybe TRBD1 (5 bases). The CDR3 is 15 amino acids. The V end was cut by 3 bases, the J end by 2 bases, with 13 bases between. Germline V CDR1 and CDR2: MGHDK, SYGVNS. The DNA for the CDR3 is TGTGCCAGCAGTGAGTCCAGACAGCGAAACTATGGCTACACCTTC. Its protein product is CASSESRQRNYGYTF.

The V gene is TRBV18, the J gene TRBJ2-7, with 9 bases identical to TRBD1. The CDR3 extends over 15 amino acids. Germline V gives CDR1 KGHSH, CDR2 LQKENI. Unmatched junction bases numbered 3, after V lost 0 bases and J lost 3 bases. CDR3 nucleotides: TGTGCCAGCTCACCACCGGGGACAGGGCGCTACGAGCAGTACTTC. Encoded protein: CASSPPGTGRYEQYF.

This chain joins TRBV27 and TRBJ2-3; 13 bases line up with TRBD2. CDR3 length: 17 amino acids. The V gene end was trimmed by 5 bases and the J gene end by 1 base; junction bases not matched to a gene: 6. CDR1 and CDR2 from the germline V gene are MNHEY and SMNVEV (reference sequence). The CDR3 loop is CASSIPGLAGRTDTQYF. CDR3 bases: TGTGCCAGCAGTATACCGGGACTAGCGGGGCGCACAGATACGCAGTATTTT.

This sequence joins TRBV2 and TRBJ2-5; 7 bases are shared with TRBD1. Germline V CDR1 and CDR2: SNHLY, FYNNEI. V lost 5 bases and J lost 4; bases outside the gene matches: 7. The CDR3 totals 14 residues. Here the CDR3 DNA reads TGTGCCAGCAGTTTACCCAACAGGGGAGAGACCCAGTACTTC. This sequence encodes CASSLPNRGETQYF.

The V call is TRBV7-7, the J call TRBJ2-1; 10 bases fit TRBD2. The CDR3 sequence is 15 residues long. V was pared by 2 bases and J by 7 bases, with 5 bases of the junction left unmatched. The germline gives CDR1 SSHAT, CDR2 FNYEAQ (reference sequence). The CDR3 DNA reads TGTGCCAGCAGCTTATATCCTAGCGGGAGTAATGAGCAGTTCTTC. It codes for CASSLYPSGSNEQFF.

This sequence joins TRBV27 and TRBJ2-3, with 10 bases aligning to TRBD1. V dropped 1 base and J dropped 4; count of bases not matched to a gene: 2. From germline, CDR1 is MNHEY and CDR2 SMNVEV (reference sequence). CDR3 length equals 15 residues. The CDR3 loop is CASSLFGQGADTQYF. The CDR3 region has the DNA TGTGCCAGCAGTTTATTTGGACAGGGGGCAGATACGCAGTATTTT.

The V call is TRBV5-1, the J call TRBJ2-1; possibly TRBD2 for D (7 bases). V was trimmed by 0 bases and J by 3 bases, leaving 10 bases between them. CDR3 length: 15 residues. Germline loops: CDR1 SGHRS, CDR2 YFSETQ. As DNA, the CDR3 is TGCGCCAGCAGCTTGGGCGGGGGCGGCTACAATGAGCAGTTCTTC. It yields the protein CASSLGGGGYNEQFF.

V usage is TRBV2 and J usage is TRBJ2-7, with D perhaps matching TRBD2 (6 bases). The V gene lost 6 bases and the J gene lost 5 bases, with 17 bases spanning the gap. This CDR3 region has 14 residues. CDR1 and CDR2 from the germline V gene are SNHLY and FYNNEI. DNA of the CDR3: TGTGCCAGCAGCGGAGGGGTTTTCGGTCACGAGCAGTACTTC. As protein: CASSGGVFGHEQYF.

This chain uses TRBV30 with TRBJ2-3; tentative D call: TRBD2 (5 bases). Germline V gene sequence: CDR1 GTSNPN, CDR2 SVGIG (reference sequence). The CDR3 consists of 14 residues. V was shortened by 4 bases and J by 0 bases, with 11 bases between the two germline ends. The CDR3 spells CAWIGESSTDTQYF. CDR3 DNA sequence: TGTGCCTGGATCGGGGAGTCTAGCACAGATACGCAGTATTTT.

The chain employs TRBV18 and TRBJ1-6, with a weak D call TRBD1 (6 bases). The CDR3 consists of 15 residues. V shed 3 bases and J shed 4 bases, with 10 bases lying between them. Germline CDR1 reads KGHSH; CDR2 reads LQKENI. CDR3 loop: CASSPVGHYNSPLHF. CDR3 DNA sequence: TGTGCCAGCTCACCCGTGGGACATTATAATTCACCCCTCCACTTT.

CDR3: CASRQGEETQYF. The CDR3 bases are TGTGCCAGTCGACAGGGAGAAGAGACCCAGTACTTC. The chain has TRBV19 and TRBJ2-5, with 7 bases matching TRBD1. V dropped 8 bases and J dropped 3; count of bases not matched to a gene: 3. From germline, CDR1 is LNHDA and CDR2 SQIVND (reference sequence). The CDR3 contains 12 residues. The full variable domain, with the rest looked up from reference TRBV19 and TRBJ2-5, is DGGITQSPKYLFRKEGQNVTLSCEQNLNHDAMYWYRQDPGQGLRLIYYSQIVNDFQKGDIAEGYSVSREKKESFPLTVTSAQKNPTAFYLCASRQGEETQYFGPGTRLLVL.

The rearrangement links TRBV21-1 to TRBJ2-7; the table gives TRBD2 as D, unverified against the DNA. TRBV21-1 represents a pseudogene. The CDR3 is 18 residues long. CDR3: CASSKEDDYGERSYEQYF. The CDR3 DNA follows: TGTGCCAGCAGCAAAGAGGACGACTATGGCGAGAGATCCTACGAGCAGTACTTC.

The V call is TRBV5-1, the J call TRBJ2-5; possibly TRBD2 for D (6 bases). V was shortened by 0 bases and J by 3 bases, with 12 bases between the two germline ends. The germline V gene has CDR1 SGHRS and CDR2 YFSETQ. The CDR3 loop spans 15 amino acids. For the CDR3, the DNA is TGCGCCAGCAGCTTGGATTGGACTACCAAAGAGACCCAGTACTTC. Translation gives CASSLDWTTKETQYF.

The rearrangement joins TRBV6-5 to TRBJ1-3, with no clear D. The V end lost 7 bases, the J end lost 0 bases, and 10 bases lay between the germline ends. The CDR3 length is 14 residues. Germline V lookup: CDR1 MNHEY, CDR2 SVGAGI. The CDR3 DNA follows: TGTGCCAGCATTTTTAGTAACTCTGGAAACACCATATATTTT. It is translated as CASIFSNSGNTIYF.

This chain connects TRBV6-5 to TRBJ1-4, with a tentative D call TRBD1 (5 bases). Trimming took 7 bases from V and 4 from J, leaving 10 bases between them. The germline V gene encodes CDR1 MNHEY and CDR2 SVGAGI. This CDR3 comprises 13 residues. CDR3 loop: CASIRQYNEKLFF. The CDR3 coding sequence is TGTGCCAGCATAAGACAGTATAATGAAAAACTGTTTTTT.

The chain joins TRBV5-1 to TRBJ2-3, with TRBD2 matching 8 bases. CDR1 and CDR2 from the germline V gene are SGHRS and YFSETQ. The CDR3 contains 16 residues. J gave up 3 bases and V 4 bases, and 10 bases lay outside the gene matches. The CDR3 DNA sequence: TGCGCCAGCAGCCCTTCCACTAGCGGATGGACAGATACGCAGTATTTT. This gives the protein CASSPSTSGWTDTQYF.

This clone showed up just once. The V call is TRBV19, the J call TRBJ2-2; 7 bases are shared with TRBD1. Per germline, CDR1 LNHDA and CDR2 SQIVND (reference sequence). The CDR3 is 15 amino acids. Trimming removed 4 bases from V and 0 bases from J; junction bases left unmatched: 2. The CDR3 DNA sequence: TGTGCCAGTAGTAAAACAGGGGCGAACACCGGGGAGCTGTTTTTT. This encodes CASSKTGANTGELFF. Full variable domain (outside the CDR3, taken from reference TRBV19 and TRBJ2-2): DGGITQSPKYLFRKEGQNVTLSCEQNLNHDAMYWYRQDPGQGLRLIYYSQIVNDFQKGDIAEGYSVSREKKESFPLTVTSAQKNPTAFYLCASSKTGANTGELFFGEGSRLTVL.

As to this clone: The sample contains more than one DNA sequence encoding this CDR3. V is TRBV29-1 and J is TRBJ1-4, with 8 bases aligning to TRBD1. This CDR3 is 12 amino acids long. Germline V gene data show CDR1 as SQVTM and CDR2 as ANQGSEA. Trimming removed 6 bases from V and 7 bases from J; junction bases left unmatched: 4. CDR3 residues: CSVAGTGEKLFF. The DNA for the CDR3 is TGCAGCGTAGCCGGGACAGGTGAAAAACTGTTTTTT. Variable domain in full (rest from reference TRBV29-1 and TRBJ1-4): SAVISQKPSRDICQRGTSLTIQCQVDSQVTMMFWYRQQPGQSLTLIATANQGSEATYESGFVIDKFPISRPNLTFSTLTVSNMSPEDSSIYLCSVAGTGEKLFFGSGTQLSVL.